Following are 18 T cell receptor beta chains from one sample sequenced in a study of monozygotic twins with inflammatory bowel disease. For each CDR3 protein, TCRdb gives one entry from its re-call of the 5' RACE reads, without DNA. The listing records some 330,000 distinct CDR3 sequences. The sample was blood. Receptor source: a human donor with ulcerative colitis or Crohn's disease, or a healthy co-twin of an affected twin (not recorded which).

The chain couples TRBV12-3 or TRBV12-4 to TRBJ2-1; the TCRdb D gene call, TRBD1, has no DNA to confirm it. CDR3 length equals 16 residues. CDR3 amino acids: CASSLARGGPYNEQFF.

The J gene is TRBJ2-7, the V gene TRBV24-1; the D call of TRBD2 rests on TCRdb alone, since no DNA is present to check it. The CDR3 is 12 amino acids. The germline V gene has CDR1 KGHDR and CDR2 SFDVKD. The CDR3 here is CATGSDLGEQYF.

The V gene is TRBV28, the J gene TRBJ1-6; TCRdb's D call, TRBD1, is unchecked because there is no DNA. There are 13 residues in the CDR3. Per the germline V gene, CDR1 is MDHEN and CDR2 is SYDVKM. CDR3: CASKTGSPSPLHF.

The chain links TRBV7-9 to TRBJ2-5. Germline CDR1 SEHNR, CDR2 FQNEAQ (reference sequence). This CDR3 has 14 residues. The CDR3 here is CASSLGSPLGTQYF.

This rearrangement joins TRBV4-3 to TRBJ2-7. CDR3 size: 14 residues. Germline V CDR1 and CDR2: LGHNA, YSLEER. CDR3 amino acids: CASSLASSSYEQYF.

This rearrangement joins TRBV18 to TRBJ1-2; TCRdb's D call, TRBD1, is unchecked because there is no DNA. Germline CDR1 reads KGHSH; CDR2 reads LQKENI. The CDR3 is 13 amino acids. The CDR3 reads CASSTELFYGYTF.

V and J are TRBV20-1 and TRBJ2-3; TCRdb's D call, TRBD1, is unchecked because there is no DNA. The CDR3 sequence is 13 residues long. Germline-derived CDR1 and CDR2 are DFQATT and SNEGSKA (reference sequence). The chain's CDR3 is CSAPLLHTDTQYF.

The V and J genes are TRBV6-2 or TRBV6-3 and TRBJ2-5. The CDR3 is made up of 13 amino acids. Germline assignment: CDR1 MNHEY and CDR2 SVGEGT. CDR3 protein: CASSYFVRETQYF.

CDR3 amino acids: CASSVGLGEAFF. The V call is TRBV5-5, the J call TRBJ1-1. Looked up from germline, CDR1 is SGHKS and CDR2 is YYEKEE (reference sequence). The length of the CDR3 is 12 residues.

The chain combines TRBV4-2 with TRBJ1-4; the D gene TCRdb calls, TRBD1, cannot be checked with no DNA. The CDR3 consists of 15 residues. In germline, CDR1 is LGHNA, CDR2 YNFKEQ. The CDR3 here is CASSQAWGNNEKLFF.

The chain carries TRBV5-6 and TRBJ2-6. Germline V gives CDR1 SGHDT, CDR2 YYEEEE. The CDR3 consists of 15 residues. The CDR3 sequence is CASSLVTAGANVLTF.

This chain uses TRBV6-2 or TRBV6-3 with TRBJ2-1; TCRdb calls TRBD1, which cannot be checked without DNA. The germline CDR1 and CDR2 sequences are MNHEY and SVGEGT. The CDR3 contains 15 residues. The CDR3 here is CASSYSRGAQNEQFF.

The chain has TRBV23-1 and TRBJ2-2; the D call from TCRdb, TRBD1, cannot be confirmed without DNA. TRBV23-1 is flagged as an ORF with uncertain function. This CDR3 is 15 amino acids long. CDR3: CASTLRQTNTGELFF.

The rearrangement links TRBV6-2 or TRBV6-3 to TRBJ2-7; without DNA, the TCRdb call of TRBD2 cannot be checked. Germline V gene data show CDR1 as MNHEY and CDR2 as SVGEGT. The CDR3 extends over 14 amino acids. Here the CDR3 reads CASSAPGRAHEQYF.

The chain uses TRBV3-1 and TRBJ2-5; TCRdb picks TRBD1, but there is no DNA to check that call. Germline assignment: CDR1 LGHDT and CDR2 YNNKEL (reference sequence). This CDR3 has 14 residues. The chain's CDR3 is CASSYRDRKETQYF.

The chain links TRBV28 to TRBJ1-2. The CDR3 runs 17 residues. Germline V gene sequence: CDR1 MDHEN, CDR2 SYDVKM. This CDR3 is CASTPGGRTGSSYGYTF.

The V gene is TRBV20-1, the J gene TRBJ1-4; absent DNA, TCRdb's TRBD1 call cannot be checked. Germline V gene data show CDR1 as DFQATT and CDR2 as SNEGSKA (reference sequence). The CDR3 is 16 amino acids. CDR3 sequence reads: CSATGTGVSGDEKLFF.

The chain has TRBV7-9 and TRBJ2-1; the D call of TRBD1 rests on TCRdb alone, since no DNA is present to check it. CDR1 SEHNR and CDR2 FQNEAQ come from the germline V gene (reference sequence). This CDR3 has 14 residues. CDR3 in amino acids: CASSLLTGGGEQFF.